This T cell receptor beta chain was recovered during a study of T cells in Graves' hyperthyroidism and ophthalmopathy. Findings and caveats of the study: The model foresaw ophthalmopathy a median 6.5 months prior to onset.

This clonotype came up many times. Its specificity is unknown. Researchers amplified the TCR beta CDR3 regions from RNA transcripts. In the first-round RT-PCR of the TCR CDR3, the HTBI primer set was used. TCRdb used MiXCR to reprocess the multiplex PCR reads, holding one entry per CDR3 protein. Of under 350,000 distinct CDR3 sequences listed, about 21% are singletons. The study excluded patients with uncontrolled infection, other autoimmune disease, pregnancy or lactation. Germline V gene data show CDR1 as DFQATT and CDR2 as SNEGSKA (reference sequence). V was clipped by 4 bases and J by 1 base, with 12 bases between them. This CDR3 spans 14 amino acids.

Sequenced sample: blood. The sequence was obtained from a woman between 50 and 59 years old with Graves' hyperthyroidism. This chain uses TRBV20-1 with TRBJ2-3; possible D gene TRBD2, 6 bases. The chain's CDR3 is CSAIAATGTDTQYF. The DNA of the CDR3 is TGCAGTGCTATAGCGGCTACGGGCACAGATACGCAGTATTTT.